Below are 27 T cell receptor beta chains sequenced from a single sample in a study of blood T cells in healthy people across ages. Using a J-beta primer mix together with a sample-barcoded 5' primer, a second PCR was run for roughly 6 to 12 cycles. TCRdb passed the 5' RACE reads through MiXCR, listing each CDR3 protein once. The sample carries about 1.1 million distinct CDR3 sequences, 30% to 40% recorded once. What was sequenced was blood. Every receptor here comes from a man aged 18 to 35 in good health.

This clonotype showed up just a few times. V gene TRBV3-1 combines with J gene TRBJ1-2, with D unresolved. V lost 4 bases, J lost 2 bases, and 14 bases lay in between. CDR3 size: 15 residues. Germline assignment: CDR1 LGHDT and CDR2 YNNKEL (reference sequence). In DNA form, the CDR3 reads TGTGCCAGCAGCCCAATGCCCCAGGCCAACTATGGCTACACCTTC. Translating it yields CASSPMPQANYGYTF.

With regard to this clonotype: Compared with germline, one end of the junction differs, possibly owing to a read error. This chain connects TRBV20-1 to TRBJ2-3; either TRBD1 or TRBD2 may supply D (6 bases each). Germline-derived CDR1 and CDR2 are DFQATT and SNEGSKA (reference sequence). CDR3 length equals 15 residues. The CDR3 is CSTRPAGHHTDTQYF. The CDR3 DNA sequence: TGCAGTACTAGACCGGCGGGACACCACACAGATACGCAGTATTTT.

This chain links TRBV5-6 with TRBJ2-2, with 8 bases fitting TRBD1. The junction had 8 bases not matched to a gene; V was cut back by 1 base and J by 6 bases. The CDR3 sequence is 16 residues long. Germline CDR1 and CDR2: SGHDT and YYEEEE. The CDR3 region has the DNA TGTGCCAGCAGCTTGTTCGGTACAGGGGGGCCCGGGGAGCTGTTTTTT. It encodes CASSLFGTGGPGELFF. The full variable domain, in which reference TRBV5-6 and TRBJ2-2 provide the parts outside the CDR3, is DAGVTQSPTHLIKTRGQQVTLRCSPKSGHDTVSWYQQALGQGPQFIFQYYEEEERQRGNFPDRFSGHQFPNYSSELNVNALLLGDSALYLCASSLFGTGGPGELFFGEGSRLTVL.

The sample holds one count of this clonotype. The V and J genes are TRBV28 and TRBJ2-7; 8 bases are shared with TRBD1. Germline CDR1 and CDR2: MDHEN and SYDVKM. The J segment lost 2 bases and the V segment lost 5 bases, leaving 5 bases of the junction unmatched. The CDR3 spans 14 residues. The CDR3 sequence is CASSARGRAYEQYF. DNA of the CDR3: TGTGCCAGCAGTGCCAGGGGGCGCGCCTACGAGCAGTACTTC.

A few counts support this clonotype. With a much larger clone just one base away, this may be a read error. J is TRBJ1-2 and V is TRBV12-3 or TRBV12-4; the match to TRBD1 covers 8 bases. Trimming took 5 bases from V and 3 from J; bases not matched to a gene: 5. This CDR3 is 14 amino acids long. The DNA for the CDR3 is TGTGCCAGCAGTCCGGACAGGGTGGACTATGGCTACACCTTC. This translates into CASSPDRVDYGYTF.

This clonotype was recorded a few times. The V gene is TRBV5-1, the J gene TRBJ2-5, with 8 bases matching TRBD2. With V trimmed by 2 bases and J by 1 base, 7 bases remained unmatched. The V gene's germline CDR1 is SGHRS and CDR2 YFSETQ. The CDR3 runs to 16 residues. CDR3 nucleotide sequence: TGCGCCAGCAGCTTCCAGACTAGCGAGCCCCAAGAGACCCAGTACTTC. As protein: CASSFQTSEPQETQYF.

V usage is TRBV4-3 and J usage is TRBJ1-3; D perhaps matches TRBD1 (6 bases). The V gene's germline CDR1 is LGHNA and CDR2 YSLEER. V lost 1 base and J 0 bases, leaving 13 bases between the germline ends. CDR3 length: 17 amino acids. The CDR3 here is CASSQVLQGRSGNTIYF. The CDR3 DNA is TGCGCCAGCAGCCAAGTTTTGCAGGGGCGCTCTGGAAACACCATATATTTT.

This chain joins TRBV20-1 and TRBJ1-2; TRBD1 aligns across 10 bases. The CDR3 length is 14 residues. The ends lost 3 bases at V and 6 bases at J; junction bases unmatched: 7. The germline V gene encodes CDR1 DFQATT and CDR2 SNEGSKA (reference sequence). CDR3 coding DNA: TGCAGTGCTAGCCAGGACAGGGGGAGGGATGGCTACACCTTC. This sequence encodes CSASQDRGRDGYTF.

The chain couples TRBV5-1 to TRBJ2-3, with 8 bases lining up with TRBD2. Germline CDR1 reads SGHRS; CDR2 reads YFSETQ. The V segment lost 4 bases and the J segment 5 bases; nucleotides outside the gene matches: 12. The CDR3 is 16 residues long. The CDR3 coding sequence is TGCGCCAGCAGCGAGGAGCGGAGCGGGGGCGGAGATACGCAGTATTTT. This gives the protein CASSEERSGGGDTQYF.

This clonotype was detected many times. The rearrangement joins TRBV12-3 or TRBV12-4 to TRBJ2-7, with D perhaps matching TRBD1 or TRBD2 (6 bases each). The CDR3 has 15 residues. Trimming removed 3 bases at V and 5 bases at J, with 17 bases between. CDR3 in amino acids: CASSFQGGGGDEQYF. The CDR3 region has the DNA TGTGCCAGCAGTTTTCAGGGTGGAGGGGGAGACGAGCAGTACTTC.

The gene calls are TRBV12-3 or TRBV12-4 and TRBJ1-4; unclear D gene. This CDR3 spans 16 amino acids. The V end lost 6 bases, the J end lost 3 bases, and 17 bases lay between the germline ends. The CDR3 DNA follows: TGTGCCAGCAGCTATCAGCAGGCAGTTTCTAATGAAAAACTGTTTTTT. Translating it yields CASSYQQAVSNEKLFF.

The chain recombines TRBV18 with TRBJ1-2; D is undetermined. CDR1 is KGHSH, CDR2 LQKENI, per germline. The CDR3 is 14 residues long. Trimming stripped 3 bases from V and 2 bases from J, with 10 bases between. CDR3 sequence: CASSPPTGNYGYTF. The DNA of the CDR3 is TGTGCCAGCTCACCCCCAACTGGCAACTATGGCTACACCTTC.

The chain employs TRBV6-6 and TRBJ1-4; D is undetermined. Germline assignment: CDR1 MNHNY and CDR2 SVGAGI (reference sequence). Trimming took off 8 bases at V and 0 bases at J, with 10 bases between the two ends. The CDR3 covers 14 residues. The CDR3 loop is CASRPRATNEKLFF. The CDR3 DNA is TGTGCCAGCCGACCACGGGCAACTAATGAAAAACTGTTTTTT.

CDR3 amino acids: CSANLGTGGQPQHF. As DNA, the CDR3 is TGCAGTGCAAACCTCGGGACAGGGGGTCAGCCCCAGCATTTT. The chain has TRBV20-1 and TRBJ1-5; 11 nucleotides match TRBD1. The J segment lost 6 bases and the V segment lost 6 bases, leaving 7 bases of the junction unmatched. The germline CDR1 and CDR2 sequences are DFQATT and SNEGSKA (reference sequence). The CDR3 has 14 amino acids.

This chain joins TRBV6-2 or TRBV6-3 and TRBJ1-2; D call uncertain. Looked up from germline, CDR1 is MNHEY and CDR2 is SVGEGT. V lost 6 bases and J lost 4, with 15 bases in between. The CDR3 spans 14 residues. CDR3 bases: TGTGCCAGCAGATCCGCGTCAGGCGGCTATGGCTACACCTTC. It encodes CASRSASGGYGYTF.

The chain is built from TRBV18 and TRBJ2-5, with 10 positions matching TRBD1. V lost 3 bases, J lost 11 bases, and 15 bases stayed unmatched. CDR1 and CDR2 from the germline V gene are KGHSH and LQKENI. This CDR3 is built from 16 residues. The CDR3 DNA sequence: TGTGCCAGCTCACCTAAGAGACAGGGGGCAAACAATGAGCAGTACTTC. Translation: CASSPKRQGANNEQYF.

This clonotype came up a few times. The chain uses TRBV7-2 and TRBJ1-1; D not resolved. The CDR3 runs to 16 residues. Germline CDR1 and CDR2: SGHTA and FQGNSA. The germline V and J ends were trimmed by 7 bases and 2 bases, with 20 bases remaining between them. The CDR3 sequence: CASTPRMLSVNTEAFF. CDR3 coding DNA: TGTGCCAGCACCCCCAGGATGTTGTCGGTTAACACTGAAGCTTTCTTT.

This clonotype was counted at least ten times. This chain joins TRBV29-1 and TRBJ2-1, with D uncertain. CDR1 and CDR2 from the germline V gene are SQVTM and ANQGSEA. V was clipped by 6 bases and J by 5 bases, with 17 bases between them. The CDR3 length is 14 residues. The CDR3 nucleotides read TGCAGCGTCTCCCCCCCCGGCACAGACAATGAGCAGTTCTTC. It encodes CSVSPPGTDNEQFF.

This chain links TRBV7-2 with TRBJ2-2; TRBD2 matches at 7 bases. The V gene end was trimmed by 5 bases and the J gene end by 1 base; junction bases not matched to a gene: 4. The CDR3 is made up of 15 amino acids. Germline V gene sequence: CDR1 SGHTA, CDR2 FQGNSA. CDR3 region: CASSISGRNTGELFF. The DNA for the CDR3 is TGTGCCAGCAGCATTAGCGGGCGGAACACCGGGGAGCTGTTTTTT.

The chain carries TRBV20-1 and TRBJ2-1; D is unresolved. The CDR3 length is 15 residues. With 2 bases removed from V and 0 bases from J, the gap between germline ends came to 11 bases. CDR1 and CDR2 (germline): DFQATT, SNEGSKA (reference sequence). The CDR3 protein is CSARLVGSSYNEQFF. The CDR3 DNA reads as TGCAGTGCTAGATTGGTGGGTAGCTCCTACAATGAGCAGTTCTTC.

In this sample, this clonotype turned up a few times. The rearrangement joins TRBV27 to TRBJ2-3; tentative D call: TRBD1 (5 bases). This CDR3 comprises 14 residues. Per the germline V gene, CDR1 is MNHEY and CDR2 is SMNVEV (reference sequence). Trimming took 5 bases from V and 4 from J, leaving 13 bases between them. The CDR3 loop reads CASSVGGASDTQYF. In nucleotides, the CDR3 is TGTGCCAGCAGTGTTGGTGGGGCGTCAGATACGCAGTATTTT.

This clonotype was seen more than once but under ten times. The rearrangement joins TRBV20-1 to TRBJ1-5; 8 nucleotides match TRBD1. Germline V gene sequence: CDR1 DFQATT, CDR2 SNEGSKA (reference sequence). The CDR3 consists of 14 residues. The V and J ends lost 6 bases and 0 bases, in that order; junction bases with no gene match: 4. CDR3 nucleotide sequence: TGCAGTGCCCGCGGACAGGGTAGCAATCAGCCCCAGCATTTT. Encoded protein: CSARGQGSNQPQHF.

In this sample, this clonotype turned up a few times. J is TRBJ2-7 and V is TRBV5-1, with TRBD2 matching over 7 bases. CDR3 length: 14 residues. Germline V gene sequence: CDR1 SGHRS, CDR2 YFSETQ. V was pared by 0 bases and J by 6 bases, with 6 bases of the junction left unmatched. The CDR3 loop is CASSLGSSGLEQYF. The CDR3 DNA is TGCGCCAGCAGCTTGGGGTCTAGCGGACTCGAGCAGTACTTC.

The V gene is TRBV5-1, the J gene TRBJ2-3; D tentatively fits TRBD1 or TRBD2 (6 bases each). V gave up 6 bases and J gave up 1 base, with 21 bases separating them. Germline CDR1 is SGHRS and CDR2 is YFSETQ. The CDR3 totals 17 residues. CDR3 region: CASIPEGGPGRTDTQYF. CDR3 DNA sequence: TGCGCCAGCATCCCGGAGGGGGGCCCTGGACGCACAGATACGCAGTATTTT. The full variable domain, rest sourced from reference TRBV5-1 and TRBJ2-3, is KAGVTQTPRYLIKTRGQQVTLSCSPISGHRSVSWYQQTPGQGLQFLFEYFSETQRNKGNFPGRFSGRQFSNSRSEMNVSTLELGDSALYLCASIPEGGPGRTDTQYFGPGTRLTVL.

Turning to this clonotype: Possible read error: a much larger clone is one base away. The chain combines TRBV4-2 with TRBJ2-7; TRBD2 might be the D (5 bases). V gave up 0 bases and J gave up 7 bases, with 16 bases separating them. Germline V CDR1 and CDR2: LGHNA, YNFKEQ. The CDR3 is 15 amino acids. In DNA, the CDR3 is TGTGCCAGCAGCCAAGAACTTGACGGGAATTGGGAGCAGTACTTC. Its protein is CASSQELDGNWEQYF.

The chain uses TRBV12-5 and TRBJ2-7, with 7 bases lining up with TRBD2. This CDR3 has 17 residues. Germline V gene data show CDR1 as LGHNT and CDR2 as FRNRAP. V lost 5 bases to trimming and J lost 0 bases; unmatched junction nucleotides: 13. CDR3 nucleotide sequence: TGTGCTAGTGGTCTACCCCATGGCGGGGGATACTCCTACGAGCAGTACTTC. This sequence encodes CASGLPHGGGYSYEQYF.

The chain recombines TRBV20-1 with TRBJ2-1; 8 positions agree with TRBD1. The CDR3 length is 17 residues. CDR1 and CDR2 (germline): DFQATT, SNEGSKA (reference sequence). J was trimmed by 1 base and V by 1 base; bases with no gene match: 9. This CDR3 reads CSARVWTGSLSYNEQFF. CDR3 nucleotides: TGCAGTGCTAGAGTTTGGACAGGGTCCCTATCCTACAATGAGCAGTTCTTC.